The rows below give T cell receptor beta chains drawn from one sample of a study of memory CD4+ T cells and cytomegalovirus serostatus. Repertoires were generated with immunoSEQ multiplex PCR, while TCRdb's copy carries only in-frame clones and drops some. Seen here are 85,000 to 100,000 clones, under 90% observed once, and the top ten hold 3.6%. Sequencing was done on a sample of memory CD4+ T cells from blood. The receptors originated from an adult in good health and CMV-seropositive. The CDR3 runs from the conserved cysteine through the conserved F or W. D genes are given only for firm matches. Not all rows give a size; the values are once, few, many and, for expanded clones, a class.

>TRBV2|TRBJ1-1|.|few
CASSSTGNTEAFF
TGTGCCAGCAGCTCCACAGGGAACACTGAAGCTTTCTTT
>TRBV19|TRBJ1-1|.|.
CASSGYDTEAFF
TGTGCCAGTAGCGGTTACGACACTGAAGCTTTCTTT
>TRBV19|TRBJ1-2|TRBD1|.
CASTRDRVYGYTF
TGTGCCAGTACCCGGGACAGGGTCTATGGCTACACCTTC
>TRBV28|TRBJ2-5|.|.
CASNPGPNRPRTQYF
TGTGCCAGCAACCCAGGACCAAATCGGCCGCGGACCCAGTACTTC
>TRBV5-1|TRBJ2-4|TRBD1|.
CASSFDGQGMGIQYF
TGCGCCAGCAGCTTTGATGGACAGGGAATGGGCATTCAGTACTTC
>TRBV7-2|TRBJ2-7|TRBD2|.
CASSLGREVYEQYF
TGTGCCAGCAGCTTAGGACGGGAGGTCTACGAGCAGTACTTC
>TRBV28|TRBJ1-1|.|.
CASSPIKTVPTEAFF
TGTGCCAGCAGTCCCATAAAGACAGTACCTACTGAAGCTTTCTTT
>TRBV2|TRBJ1-2|.|.
CASSTGLDEGYTF
TGTGCCAGCAGTACGGGGCTGGACGAGGGCTACACCTTC
>TRBV6-1|TRBJ2-7|TRBD1|.
CASSDVGTGTNEQYF
TGTGCCAGCAGTGACGTAGGGACAGGGACAAACGAGCAGTACTTC
>TRBV6-6|TRBJ1-6|.|.
CASMGQENSPLHF
TGTGCCAGCATGGGGCAGGAGAATTCACCCCTCCACTTT
>TRBV6-1|TRBJ2-1|TRBD2|.
CASSEVLAYNEQFF
TGTGCCAGCAGTGAAGTACTAGCGTACAATGAGCAGTTCTTC
>TRBV2|TRBJ2-1|.|.
CASSRDRYNEQFF
TGTGCCAGCAGCCGGGACCGCTACAATGAGCAGTTCTTC
>TRBV2|TRBJ2-5|TRBD2|.
CASRLRGGETQYF
TGTGCCAGCAGGCTCCGGGGGGGGGAGACCCAGTACTTC
>TRBV27|TRBJ2-1|TRBD2|.
CASSSLAGGDEQFF
TGTGCCAGCAGTAGCCTAGCGGGGGGCGATGAGCAGTTCTTC
>TRBV27|TRBJ2-2|TRBD2|once
CASSFRSLSSGRVAGELFF
TGTGCCAGCAGTTTTCGCTCTCTGTCTAGCGGGAGGGTCGCCGGGGAGCTGTTTTTT
>TRBV28|TRBJ1-2|.|.
CASSLGGAEGYTF
TGTGCCAGCAGTTTGGGGGGCGCAGAGGGCTACACCTTC
>TRBV19|TRBJ1-1|TRBD1|.
CATSSDRDTEAFF
TGTGCCACCTCTTCAGACAGGGACACTGAAGCTTTCTTT
>TRBV7-2|TRBJ2-5|TRBD2|.
CASSLGLAETQYF
TGTGCCAGCAGCTTGGGACTAGCAGAGACCCAGTACTTC
>TRBV19|TRBJ1-5|.|.
CASTWGRDQPQHF
TGTGCCAGTACATGGGGGAGGGATCAGCCCCAGCATTTT
>TRBV9|TRBJ2-1|TRBD2|.
CASSPGLAPTYNEQFF
TGTGCCAGCAGCCCGGGACTAGCCCCCACATACAATGAGCAGTTCTTC
>TRBV7-9|TRBJ1-3|.|.
CASSLDDSGNTIYF
TGTGCCAGCAGCTTAGACGACTCTGGAAACACCATATATTTT
>TRBV11-3|TRBJ2-2|TRBD2|.
CASSLGLAGEVQNTGELFF
TGTGCCAGCAGCTTAGGACTAGCGGGAGAGGTCCAGAACACCGGGGAGCTGTTTTTT